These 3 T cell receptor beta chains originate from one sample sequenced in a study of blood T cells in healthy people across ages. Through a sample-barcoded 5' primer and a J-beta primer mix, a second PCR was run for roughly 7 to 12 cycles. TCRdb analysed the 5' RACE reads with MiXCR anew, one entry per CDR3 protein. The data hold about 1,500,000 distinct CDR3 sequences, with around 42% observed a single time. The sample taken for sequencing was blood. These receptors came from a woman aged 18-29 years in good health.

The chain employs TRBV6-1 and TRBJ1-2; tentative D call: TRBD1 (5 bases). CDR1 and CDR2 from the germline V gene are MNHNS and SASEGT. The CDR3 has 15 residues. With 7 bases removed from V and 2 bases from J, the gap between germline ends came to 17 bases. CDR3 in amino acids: CASIPSGGGNYGYTF. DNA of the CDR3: TGTGCCAGCATCCCATCCGGGGGTGGAAACTATGGCTACACCTTC.

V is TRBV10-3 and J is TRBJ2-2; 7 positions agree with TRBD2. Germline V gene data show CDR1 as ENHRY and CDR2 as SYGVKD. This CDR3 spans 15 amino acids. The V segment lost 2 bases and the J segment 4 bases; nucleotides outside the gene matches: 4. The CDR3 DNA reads TGTGCCATCAGTGAGGCGGGAGCCGGCACCGGGGAGCTGTTTTTT. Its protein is CAISEAGAGTGELFF.

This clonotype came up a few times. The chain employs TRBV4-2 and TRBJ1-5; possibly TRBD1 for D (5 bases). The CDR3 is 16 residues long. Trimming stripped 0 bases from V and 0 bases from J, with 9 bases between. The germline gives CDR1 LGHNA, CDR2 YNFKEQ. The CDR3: CASSQETGYSNQPQHF. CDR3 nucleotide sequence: TGTGCCAGCAGCCAAGAAACAGGTTATAGCAATCAGCCCCAGCATTTT.